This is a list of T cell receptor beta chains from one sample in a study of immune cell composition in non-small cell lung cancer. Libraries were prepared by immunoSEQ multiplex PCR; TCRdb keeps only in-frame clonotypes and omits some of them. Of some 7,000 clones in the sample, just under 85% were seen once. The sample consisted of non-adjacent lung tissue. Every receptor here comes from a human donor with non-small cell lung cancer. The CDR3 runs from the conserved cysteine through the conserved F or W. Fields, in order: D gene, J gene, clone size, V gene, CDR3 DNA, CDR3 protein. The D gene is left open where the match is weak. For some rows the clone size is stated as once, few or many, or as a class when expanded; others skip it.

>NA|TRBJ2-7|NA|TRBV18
TGTGCCAGCTCAAGGACCGATTACGAGCAGTACTTC
CASSRTDYEQYF
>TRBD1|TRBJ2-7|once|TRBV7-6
TGTGCCAGCAGCCCCGGGGACAGGGCCCCCTACGAGCAGTACTTC
CASSPGDRAPYEQYF
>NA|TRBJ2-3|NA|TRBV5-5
TGTGCCAGCAGCTTCGCAGGGCCGGGCACAGATACGCAGTATTTT
CASSFAGPGTDTQYF
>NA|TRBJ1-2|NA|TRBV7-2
TGTGCCAGCATCCGGAACGGGGGGGGAGTAAACTATGGCTACACCTTC
CASIRNGGGVNYGYTF
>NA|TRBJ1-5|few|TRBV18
TGTGCCAGCTCTTTACGATATAGCAATCAGCCCCAGCATTTT
CASSLRYSNQPQHF
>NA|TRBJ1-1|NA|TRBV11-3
TGTGCCAGCAGCCCCCTTGGGGGAGACACTGAAGCTTTCTTT
CASSPLGGDTEAFF
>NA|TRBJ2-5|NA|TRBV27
TGTGCCAGCAAATCCGGTCCTTCTCGCGGGCAGACCCAGTACTTC
CASKSGPSRGQTQYF
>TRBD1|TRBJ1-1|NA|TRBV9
TGTGCCAGCAGCTCCCAGGGACAGGTAGCTACTGAAGCTTTCTTT
CASSSQGQVATEAFF
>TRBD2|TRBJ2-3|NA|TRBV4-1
TGCGCCAGCAGCCAAGAGCCGAGGCTAGCGGGGATACCAAGGAACCGGGATACGCAGTATTTT
CASSQEPRLAGIPRNRDTQYF
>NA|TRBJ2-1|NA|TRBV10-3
TGTGCCATCGGGTTACTAGGTAATAACTACAATGAGCAGTTCTTC
CAIGLLGNNYNEQFF
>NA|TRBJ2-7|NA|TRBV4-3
TGCGCCAGCAGCCAATCCGCTGGGGAGGCAGTGAGCTCCTACGAGCAGTACTTC
CASSQSAGEAVSSYEQYF
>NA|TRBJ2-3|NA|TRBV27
TGTGCCAGCAGGGATATAGTTCGGGGGAATACGCAGTATTTT
CASRDIVRGNTQYF
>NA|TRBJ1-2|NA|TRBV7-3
TGTGCCAGCAGCCCTACTTCGTCGGGAGGCTACACCTTC
CASSPTSSGGYTF
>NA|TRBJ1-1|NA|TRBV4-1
TGCGCCAGCAGCCAAGTAAGGTTGATGAACACTGAAGCTTTCTTT
CASSQVRLMNTEAFF
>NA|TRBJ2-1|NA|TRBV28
TGTGCCAGCAGTCGTTACAATGAGCAGTTCTTC
CASSRYNEQFF
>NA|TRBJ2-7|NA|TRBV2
TGTGCCAGCAGTACTACATACGAGCAGTACTTC
CASSTTYEQYF
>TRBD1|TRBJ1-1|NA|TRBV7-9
TGTGCCAGCAGCTCGCAGGGGGCGGGTACTGAAGCTTTCTTT
CASSSQGAGTEAFF
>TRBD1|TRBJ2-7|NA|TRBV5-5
TGTGCCAGCAGCTTAGTGACAGGGAGCTCCTACGAGCAGTACTTC
CASSLVTGSSYEQYF